This TCR beta chain was identified during a study of T cells after yellow fever vaccination. The CDR3 is made up of 15 amino acids. Germline V gene lookup returns CDR1 DFQATT and CDR2 SNEGSKA (reference sequence). The V gene end was trimmed by 0 bases and the J gene end by 4 bases; junction bases not matched to a gene: 5. Study results and caveats: Relatively few clonotypes were ones that appeared in both CD4 and CD8 compartments.

This clonotype turned up a few times. What it recognizes is unknown. TCRdb fed the 5' RACE reads into MiXCR, producing one record per CDR3 protein. The sample carries fewer than 450,000 distinct CDR3 sequences, about 4% recorded once. The sequence derives from a man between 18 and 29 years old who received the YFV17D yellow fever vaccine. The rearrangement uses TRBV20-1 and TRBJ1-1; 10 bases match TRBD1. This material consisted of PBMCs, taken 5 days after the yellow fever booster vaccination. The CDR3 nucleotides are TGCAGTGCTAGAGATTCATGGGACAGGGGCACTGAAGCTTTCTTT. Protein product: CSARDSWDRGTEAFF.